The clone carrying this T cell receptor beta chain has only one observation. These data come from a study of blood T cell repertoires in COVID-19. The wider study: The United States, Italy and Spain supplied acute and convalescent COVID-19 samples. The analysed material was cDNA or gDNA that came from T cells, B-cell-depleted T cells, or PBMCs.

Sequenced by immunoSEQ multiplex PCR; TCRdb stores in-frame clones only, minus some. The sample has about 280,000 clones; around nine tenths are singletons. Grouping used clinical history reported by participants in a survey and questionnaire. For recovered donors of Cohort 3, there were two negative PCRs, clearance, or symptom resolution. The V and J ends lost 0 bases and 3 bases respectively, with 12 bases between them. CDR1 and CDR2 (germline): SGHDN, FVKESK. This CDR3 spans 16 amino acids. The sample consisted of PBMCs or T cells enriched from blood (not recorded which). The receptor's source is a woman in her 40s who had recovered from COVID-19. This chain links TRBV14 with TRBJ2-1; D perhaps matches TRBD1 (5 bases). The CDR3 loop is CASSQDLGAVYNEQFF. The CDR3 nucleotides read TGTGCCAGCAGCCAAGATCTAGGGGCGGTCTACAATGAGCAGTTCTTC. Based on the CDR3 plus reference TRBV14 and TRBJ2-1, the full variable domain is EAGVTQFPSHSVIEKGQTVTLRCDPISGHDNLYWYRRVMGKEIKFLLHFVKESKQDESGMPNNRFLAERTGGTYSTLKVQPAELEDSGVYFCASSQDLGAVYNEQFFGPGTRLTVL.